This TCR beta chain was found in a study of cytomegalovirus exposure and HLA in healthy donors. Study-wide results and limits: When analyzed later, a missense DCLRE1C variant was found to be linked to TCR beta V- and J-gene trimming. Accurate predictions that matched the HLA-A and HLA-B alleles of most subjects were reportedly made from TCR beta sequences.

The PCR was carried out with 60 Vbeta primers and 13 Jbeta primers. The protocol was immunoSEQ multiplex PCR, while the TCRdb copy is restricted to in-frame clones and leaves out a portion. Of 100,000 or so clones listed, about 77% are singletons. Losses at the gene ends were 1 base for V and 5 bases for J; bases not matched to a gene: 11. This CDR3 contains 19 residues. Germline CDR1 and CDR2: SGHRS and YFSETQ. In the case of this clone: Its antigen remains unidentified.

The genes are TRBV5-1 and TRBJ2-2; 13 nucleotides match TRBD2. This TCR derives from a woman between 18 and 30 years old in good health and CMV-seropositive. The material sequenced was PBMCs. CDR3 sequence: CASSLKPGLAGLATGELFF. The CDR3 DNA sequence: TGCGCCAGCAGCTTGAAGCCGGGACTAGCGGGGCTAGCGACCGGGGAGCTGTTTTTT. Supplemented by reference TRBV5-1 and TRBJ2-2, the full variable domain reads KAGVTQTPRYLIKTRGQQVTLSCSPISGHRSVSWYQQTPGQGLQFLFEYFSETQRNKGNFPGRFSGRQFSNSRSEMNVSTLELGDSALYLCASSLKPGLAGLATGELFFGEGSRLTVL.